Below are 21 T cell receptor beta chains sequenced from a single sample in a study of T cell responses to AZD1222 COVID-19 vaccine. The table came from immunoSEQ multiplex PCR; TCRdb's copy has only in-frame clones and leaves some out. In the table there are about 100,000 clones, approximately 87% of which are singletons. The material sequenced was peripheral blood, taken on day 0 of AZD1222 vaccination. The receptors come from an adult in good health.

This sequence joins TRBV7-3 and TRBJ2-7; D is uncertain. The germline CDR1 and CDR2 sequences are SGHTA and FQGTGA. Trimming left V 3 bases short and J 5 bases short, with 11 bases between. This CDR3 has 13 residues. The CDR3 DNA is TGTGCCAGCAGCTTGGGGATGGCGAACGAGCAGTACTTC. Its protein product is CASSLGMANEQYF.

The rearrangement uses TRBV5-1 and TRBJ2-1, with D maybe TRBD1 (5 bases). Germline lookup yields CDR1 SGHRS and CDR2 YFSETQ. There are 14 residues in the CDR3. V lost 4 bases and J 9 bases, leaving 17 bases between the germline ends. CDR3 DNA sequence: TGCGCCAGCAGCCCCAGGACCGGTAGGGGTGAGCAGTTCTTC. It specifies CASSPRTGRGEQFF.

This clone was seen repeatedly, ten times or more. The chain combines TRBV21-1 with TRBJ1-2. TRBV21-1 is termed a pseudogene. This CDR3 is 13 amino acids long. The CDR3 DNA is TGTGCCAGCGTTTGGTTCGACGGCTATGGCTACACCTTC. This sequence encodes CASVWFDGYGYTF.

The chain carries TRBV21-1 and TRBJ2-3; the D call of TRBD2 is as the table states it, not checked on the DNA. TRBV21-1 is an annotated pseudogene. This CDR3 comprises 18 residues. In nucleotides, the CDR3 is TGTGCCAGCAGCCTAAAGCCCCAGGGACTAGCGGGACCAGATACGCAGTATTTT. This translates into CASSLKPQGLAGPDTQYF.

The chain joins TRBV10-2 to TRBJ2-3; D gene unclear. The length of the CDR3 is 14 residues. Per germline, CDR1 WSHSY and CDR2 SAAADI. With 2 bases removed from V and 1 base from J, the gap between germline ends came to 7 bases. CDR3 coding DNA: TGCGCCAGCAGTGAGAACTCCGGCACAGATACGCAGTATTTT. Encoded protein: CASSENSGTDTQYF.

The chain carries TRBV6-2 or TRBV6-3 and TRBJ2-1, with TRBD2 identical over 9 bases. The CDR3 totals 15 residues. Looked up from germline, CDR1 is MNHEY and CDR2 is SVGEGT. J lost 9 bases, V lost 8 bases, and 14 bases had no gene match. The CDR3 here is CASGLAGGRFGEQFF. Written as DNA, the CDR3 is TGTGCCAGCGGCCTGGCGGGGGGGCGCTTTGGTGAGCAGTTCTTC.

V and J are TRBV30 and TRBJ1-2; no clear D gene. CDR1 is GTSNPN, CDR2 SVGIG, per germline (reference sequence). The V gene lost 1 base and the J gene lost 2 bases, with 8 bases spanning the gap. CDR3 length equals 13 residues. CDR3 sequence: CAWSGVGNYGYTF. The DNA for the CDR3 is TGTGCCTGGAGTGGGGTGGGGAACTATGGCTACACCTTC.

This sequence joins TRBV9 and TRBJ1-2; D is undetermined. This CDR3 has 16 amino acids. Germline V gives CDR1 SGDLS, CDR2 YYNGEE. The V end lost 3 bases, the J end lost 4 bases, and 19 bases lay between the germline ends. The CDR3 DNA sequence: TGTGCCAGCAGCGCCTTGACGGAGAGGGCGAGCTATGGCTACACCTTC. Its protein product is CASSALTERASYGYTF.

The rearrangement links TRBV6-5 to TRBJ1-1; D uncertain. The V gene's germline CDR1 is MNHEY and CDR2 SVGAGI. Trimming took off 2 bases at V and 8 bases at J, with 6 bases between the two ends. The CDR3 totals 11 residues. The CDR3 DNA is TGTGCCAGCAGTTACAGGCTAGAAGCTTTCTTT. It specifies CASSYRLEAFF.

The chain combines TRBV3-1 (or the pseudogene TRBV3-2) with TRBJ1-1; D possibly corresponds to TRBD1 (6 bases). The CDR3 spans 13 residues. Germline V gene data show CDR1 as LGHDT and CDR2 as YNNKEL (reference sequence). V gave up 2 bases and J gave up 10 bases, with 14 bases separating them. In DNA, the CDR3 is TGTGCCAGCAGCCAATCACAGGGAGGGTCAGCTTTCTTT. Its protein is CASSQSQGGSAFF.

DNA for the CDR3: TGTGCCAGCAGTTTGGGACAGGGGGGCGAGTACTTC. It codes for CASSLGQGGEYF. The chain recombines TRBV28 with TRBJ2-7; 11 bases are shared with TRBD1. With V trimmed by 3 bases and J by 11 bases, 3 bases remained unmatched. Germline V lookup: CDR1 MDHEN, CDR2 SYDVKM. This CDR3 is 12 amino acids long.

This clone was counted a single time. V gene TRBV19 combines with J gene TRBJ2-7; D is unclear. Germline CDR1 is LNHDA and CDR2 is SQIVND (reference sequence). The CDR3 length is 14 residues. Trimming left V 2 bases short and J 0 bases short, with 8 bases between. The CDR3 sequence is CASSISTTSYEQYF. CDR3 sequence (DNA): TGTGCCAGTAGTATAAGTACGACCTCCTACGAGCAGTACTTC.

The chain recombines TRBV5-4 with TRBJ1-2; D is ambiguous. The CDR3 has 15 residues. Germline CDR1 SGHNT, CDR2 YYREEE (reference sequence). The V and J ends lost 4 bases and 5 bases respectively, with 18 bases between them. This CDR3 reads CASSQGPSQLYGYTF. The CDR3 DNA sequence: TGTGCCAGCAGCCAAGGTCCGTCTCAATTATATGGCTACACCTTC.

V gene TRBV18 combines with J gene TRBJ1-3; D not certain. The CDR3 length is 15 residues. Germline V CDR1 and CDR2: KGHSH, LQKENI. Trimming removed 3 bases from V and 0 bases from J, with 9 bases in between. The CDR3 spells CASSPDGSSGNTIYF. The CDR3 bases are TGTGCCAGCTCACCGGACGGTAGCTCTGGAAACACCATATATTTT.

The V call is TRBV4-1, the J call TRBJ1-2; D uncertain. Germline V gene data show CDR1 as MGHRA and CDR2 as YSYEKL. V was clipped by 0 bases and J by 3 bases, with 11 bases between them. The CDR3 totals 15 residues. CDR3 coding DNA: TGCGCCAGCAGCCAAGATCCCCCCCGGGACTATGGCTACACCTTC. It encodes CASSQDPPRDYGYTF.

The chain joins TRBV19 to TRBJ2-3; D not resolved. V lost 1 base and J lost 0, with 5 bases in between. This CDR3 has 14 amino acids. Germline lookup yields CDR1 LNHDA and CDR2 SQIVND (reference sequence). This chain's CDR3 is CASSIASSTDTQYF. DNA of the CDR3: TGTGCCAGTAGTATAGCCAGCAGCACAGATACGCAGTATTTT.

The chain joins TRBV3-1 (or the pseudogene TRBV3-2) to TRBJ2-7, with D perhaps TRBD2 (5 bases). The CDR3 contains 17 residues. V was pared by 0 bases and J by 4 bases, with 19 bases between. Germline V gene lookup returns CDR1 LGHDT and CDR2 YNNKEL (reference sequence). In nucleotides, the CDR3 is TGTGCCAGCAGCCAAGATCCGGAGACCACGAGGAGGTACGAGCAGTACTTC. It codes for CASSQDPETTRRYEQYF.

V gene TRBV10-3 combines with J gene TRBJ1-1, with D maybe TRBD1 (5 bases). Trimming removed 6 bases at V and 6 bases at J, with 17 bases between. The CDR3 is 14 residues long. Germline-derived CDR1 and CDR2 are ENHRY and SYGVKD. CDR3 nucleotides: TGTGCCATCAGAGACGACGGAAGGGGAGCTGAAGCTTTCTTT. The encoded protein is CAIRDDGRGAEAFF.

For this clone: Distinct nucleotide sequences in the sample also encode this CDR3. The chain carries TRBV25-1 and TRBJ2-7; D not certain. The germline gives CDR1 MGHDK, CDR2 SYGVNS. V was trimmed by 4 bases and J by 4 bases, leaving 5 bases between them. This CDR3 is built from 11 residues. The CDR3 DNA reads TGTGCCAGCAGTGCGAGATACGAGCAGTACTTC. This sequence encodes CASSARYEQYF.

This sequence joins TRBV6-2 or TRBV6-3 and TRBJ2-7, with D perhaps given as TRBD1 or TRBD2 (5 bases each). CDR1 MNHEY and CDR2 SVGEGT come from the germline V gene. The V gene lost 2 bases and the J gene lost 6 bases, with 14 bases spanning the gap. The CDR3 spans 14 residues. In DNA, the CDR3 is TGTGCCAGCAGTTACGGGACCAGAAATATCGAGCAGTACTTC. Translating gives CASSYGTRNIEQYF.

This chain connects TRBV29-1 to TRBJ1-4; no clear D. The V end was cut by 6 bases, the J end by 8 bases, with 10 bases between. The CDR3 totals 11 residues. CDR1 and CDR2 (germline): SQVTM, ANQGSEA. Here the CDR3 reads CSVRRGEKLFF. CDR3 DNA sequence: TGCAGCGTCCGCCGAGGGGAAAAACTGTTTTTT.